Below are 8 T cell receptor beta chains sequenced from a single sample in a study of response to subunit inactivated influenza vaccine. TCRdb re-derived calls from the RT-PCR reads in MiXCR, one entry per CDR3 protein. Of under 550,000 distinct CDR3 sequences in the sample, under 8.5% were seen once. Here the sequenced sample was PBMCs from blood, taken less than 30 months after vaccination. The receptors were sampled from a man between 50 and 70 years old who received an inactivated influenza vaccine.

This clonotype was seen a few times. CDR3 sequence (DNA): TGTGCCAGCAGCCAAGTAGAGGGACTAGTTGGTGAGCAGTTCTTC. Protein sequence: CASSQVEGLVGEQFF. The rearrangement links TRBV4-2 to TRBJ2-1; the match to TRBD2 covers 8 bases. Unmatched junction bases numbered 8, after V lost 1 base and J lost 9 bases. There are 15 residues in the CDR3. The germline CDR1 and CDR2 sequences are LGHNA and YNFKEQ.

This rearrangement joins TRBV29-1 to TRBJ2-5; D call uncertain. Trimming cost V 3 bases and J 5 bases, with 10 bases left between them. This CDR3 is 12 amino acids long. Germline V CDR1 and CDR2: SQVTM, ANQGSEA. CDR3 in amino acids: CSVDLVGETQYF. CDR3 coding DNA: TGCAGCGTTGATTTGGTGGGGGAGACCCAGTACTTC.

This clonotype was found many times. J is TRBJ2-1 and V is TRBV10-2; no definite D call. From germline, CDR1 is WSHSY and CDR2 SAAADI. Trimming removed 6 bases at V and 7 bases at J, with 10 bases between. The CDR3 contains 12 residues. The CDR3 loop reads CASSRASNEQFF. CDR3 bases: TGCGCCAGCAGCCGGGCCTCAAATGAGCAGTTCTTC.

This chain connects TRBV20-1 to TRBJ1-1; weak D call: TRBD1 (6 bases). The V end was cut by 6 bases, the J end by 2 bases, with 16 bases between. Germline CDR1 and CDR2: DFQATT and SNEGSKA (reference sequence). This CDR3 is built from 14 residues. This CDR3 is CSASEGHSNTEAFF. The CDR3 region has the DNA TGCAGTGCCTCGGAGGGACACTCAAACACTGAAGCTTTCTTT.

The gene calls are TRBV10-3 and TRBJ2-7; TRBD1 matches 8 bases. CDR3 length: 14 amino acids. V lost 4 bases to trimming and J lost 3 bases; unmatched junction nucleotides: 5. Germline CDR1 is ENHRY and CDR2 is SYGVKD. The CDR3 DNA sequence: TGTGCCATCAGTGTGGGACAGGAGCTCTACGAGCAGTACTTC. As protein: CAISVGQELYEQYF.

This clonotype was counted ten times or more. This rearrangement joins TRBV7-2 to TRBJ2-1; no clear D gene. Trimming left V 5 bases short and J 3 bases short, with 17 bases between. The CDR3 is 16 residues long. CDR1 is SGHTA and CDR2 is FQGNSA in the germline V gene. The DNA of the CDR3 is TGTGCCAGCAGCCCTCAGGAACTATTGGGCTACAATGAGCAGTTCTTC. Encoded protein: CASSPQELLGYNEQFF.

This clonotype has more than one count but fewer than ten. The chain recombines TRBV4-3 with TRBJ2-1; the D call may be TRBD1 or TRBD2 (6 bases each). CDR3 length equals 15 residues. Germline V lookup: CDR1 LGHNA, CDR2 YSLEER. Trimming removed 1 base at V and 7 bases at J, with 14 bases between. CDR3: CASSQGYRGVNEQFF. DNA of the CDR3: TGCGCCAGCAGCCAAGGTTATAGGGGGGTTAATGAGCAGTTCTTC.

The gene calls are TRBV29-1 and TRBJ2-7, with D possibly matching TRBD1 (5 bases). The V end lost 5 bases, the J end lost 2 bases, and 13 bases lay between the germline ends. Germline CDR1 reads SQVTM; CDR2 reads ANQGSEA. The CDR3 covers 13 residues. CDR3 bases: TGCAGCGTTAACCAGGGATTGGCCTACGAGCAGTACTTC. As protein: CSVNQGLAYEQYF.